Listed below are T cell receptor beta chains from one sample, sequenced in a study of identical twins. TCRdb ran MiXCR on the 5' RACE reads and lists one entry per CDR3 protein. This sample has 200,000 to 250,000 distinct CDR3 sequences, with 12% found just once. The sample was also linked to a second study, of yellow fever vaccine responses in identical twins.

The sequencing input was memory (CD45RO+) T cells sorted from blood. These receptor sequences come from a woman between 18 and 30 years old in good health. Both conserved end residues are part of each CDR3. D genes are given only for firm matches. A row's size may be missing; if present it is once, few, many or a size class.

J gene: TRBJ2-7
CDR3 length: 13
D gene: .
V gene: TRBV28
clone size: once
CDR3 protein: CASSGQLAYEQYF
CDR3 DNA: TGTGCCAGCAGTGGACAGCTTGCCTACGAGCAGTACTTC

J gene: TRBJ1-5
CDR3 length: 18
D gene: TRBD1
V gene: TRBV5-1
clone size: many
CDR3 protein: CASSLYPPGTGGNQPQHF
CDR3 DNA: TGCGCCAGCAGCTTGTACCCACCGGGGACAGGGGGAAATCAGCCCCAGCATTTT

J gene: TRBJ2-2
CDR3 length: 14
D gene: .
V gene: TRBV11-2
clone size: .
CDR3 protein: CASSLDGSPGELFF
CDR3 DNA: TGTGCCAGCAGCTTAGATGGCTCCCCCGGGGAGCTGTTTTTT

J gene: TRBJ2-1
CDR3 length: 17
D gene: TRBD2
V gene: TRBV2
clone size: .
CDR3 protein: CASRTGTSGGRHNEQFF
CDR3 DNA: TGTGCCAGCAGAACCGGGACTAGCGGGGGGCGTCACAATGAGCAGTTCTTC

J gene: TRBJ2-5
CDR3 length: 11
D gene: .
V gene: TRBV7-8
clone size: few
CDR3 protein: CASTMEETQYF
CDR3 DNA: TGTGCCAGCACCATGGAAGAGACCCAGTACTTC

J gene: TRBJ2-1
CDR3 length: 17
D gene: .
V gene: TRBV4-3
clone size: many
CDR3 protein: CASSQSSGTHSYNEQFF
CDR3 DNA: TGCGCCAGCAGCCAATCATCCGGGACACACTCCTACAATGAGCAGTTCTTC

J gene: TRBJ1-2
CDR3 length: 14
D gene: .
V gene: TRBV5-6
clone size: .
CDR3 protein: CASSLAGPDSGYTF
CDR3 DNA: TGTGCCAGCAGCTTGGCAGGACCGGACAGTGGCTACACCTTC

J gene: TRBJ2-2
CDR3 length: 15
D gene: TRBD1
V gene: TRBV7-2
clone size: .
CDR3 protein: CASSLGQGDTGELFF
CDR3 DNA: TGTGCCAGCAGCTTAGGACAGGGGGACACCGGGGAGCTGTTTTTT

J gene: TRBJ2-5
CDR3 length: 14
D gene: .
V gene: TRBV7-2
clone size: .
CDR3 protein: CASSSPGGAETQYF
CDR3 DNA: TGTGCCAGCAGCTCTCCAGGGGGGGCAGAGACCCAGTACTTC

J gene: TRBJ2-7
CDR3 length: 15
D gene: TRBD2
V gene: TRBV7-2
clone size: .
CDR3 protein: CASSSTSGLGSEQYF
CDR3 DNA: TGTGCCAGCAGCTCAACTAGCGGGTTGGGGTCCGAGCAGTACTTC

J gene: TRBJ2-3
CDR3 length: 15
D gene: .
V gene: TRBV5-1
clone size: .
CDR3 protein: CASSLVPGNTDTQYF
CDR3 DNA: TGCGCCAGCAGCTTGGTTCCAGGGAACACAGATACGCAGTATTTT

J gene: TRBJ2-5
CDR3 length: 14
D gene: .
V gene: TRBV12-3/TRBV12-4
clone size: many
CDR3 protein: CASSRLLGAETQYF
CDR3 DNA: TGTGCCAGCAGTCGACTACTCGGAGCAGAGACCCAGTACTTC

J gene: TRBJ2-1
CDR3 length: 15
D gene: .
V gene: TRBV25-1
clone size: few
CDR3 protein: CASSELAFAQNEQFF
CDR3 DNA: TGTGCCAGCAGTGAACTAGCGTTTGCCCAGAATGAGCAGTTCTTC

J gene: TRBJ1-1
CDR3 length: 15
D gene: .
V gene: TRBV4-2
clone size: .
CDR3 protein: CASSQGLEGSAEAFF
CDR3 DNA: TGTGCCAGCAGCCAAGGGTTGGAGGGAAGCGCTGAAGCTTTCTTT

J gene: TRBJ1-2
CDR3 length: 16
D gene: .
V gene: TRBV3-1
clone size: few
CDR3 protein: CASSQAYSGTAGGYTF
CDR3 DNA: TGTGCCAGCAGCCAAGCGTATTCCGGGACGGCGGGCGGCTACACCTTC

J gene: TRBJ2-1
CDR3 length: 11
D gene: .
V gene: TRBV29-1
clone size: once
CDR3 protein: CSVATGTELFF
CDR3 DNA: .

J gene: TRBJ1-5
CDR3 length: 13
D gene: .
V gene: TRBV30
clone size: few
CDR3 protein: CAWGGGGHQPQHF
CDR3 DNA: TGTGCCTGGGGGGGCGGGGGACATCAGCCCCAGCATTTT

J gene: TRBJ2-2
CDR3 length: 15
D gene: TRBD1
V gene: TRBV25-1
clone size: few
CDR3 protein: CASSESDRDTGELFF
CDR3 DNA: TGTGCCAGCAGTGAATCGGACAGGGACACCGGGGAGCTGTTTTTT

J gene: TRBJ2-7
CDR3 length: 15
D gene: TRBD1
V gene: TRBV2
clone size: few
CDR3 protein: CASSAEDRGLGEQYF
CDR3 DNA: TGTGCCAGCAGCGCTGAGGACAGGGGGCTAGGCGAGCAGTACTTC

J gene: TRBJ2-6
CDR3 length: 16
D gene: .
V gene: TRBV3-1
clone size: many
CDR3 protein: CASSQEGLSGANVLTF
CDR3 DNA: TGTGCCAGCAGCCAAGAGGGACTTTCTGGGGCCAACGTCCTGACTTTC

J gene: TRBJ2-5
CDR3 length: 17
D gene: TRBD1
V gene: TRBV4-3
clone size: many
CDR3 protein: CASSQDTSGTGSETQYF
CDR3 DNA: TGCGCCAGCAGCCAGGACACCTCCGGGACAGGGTCTGAGACCCAGTACTTC

J gene: TRBJ1-4
CDR3 length: 14
D gene: .
V gene: TRBV5-1
clone size: .
CDR3 protein: CASSPGTTNEKLFF
CDR3 DNA: TGCGCCAGCAGCCCCGGGACAACTAATGAAAAACTGTTTTTT

J gene: TRBJ2-3
CDR3 length: 16
D gene: .
V gene: TRBV6-1
clone size: .
CDR3 protein: CASSQGRGSGTDTQYF
CDR3 DNA: TGTGCCAGCAGTCAAGGGCGCGGTAGTGGCACAGATACGCAGTATTTT

J gene: TRBJ2-7
CDR3 length: 11
D gene: .
V gene: TRBV20-1
clone size: few
CDR3 protein: CSAKRSWEQYF
CDR3 DNA: TGCAGTGCTAAGAGGAGTTGGGAGCAGTACTTC

J gene: TRBJ1-4
CDR3 length: 16
D gene: .
V gene: TRBV6-5
clone size: few
CDR3 protein: CASSYSSRITNEKLFF
CDR3 DNA: TGTGCCAGCAGTTACTCTTCGAGAATAACTAATGAAAAACTGTTTTTT

J gene: TRBJ2-3
CDR3 length: 17
D gene: .
V gene: TRBV9
clone size: .
CDR3 protein: CASSASRRSSSTDTQYF
CDR3 DNA: TGTGCCAGCAGCGCTAGCAGAAGATCCTCTAGCACAGATACGCAGTATTTT

J gene: TRBJ1-1
CDR3 length: 16
D gene: .
V gene: TRBV12-3/TRBV12-4
clone size: many
CDR3 protein: CASSLVGRKLNTEAFF
CDR3 DNA: TGTGCCAGCAGTTTAGTAGGGCGAAAGCTAAACACTGAAGCTTTCTTT

J gene: TRBJ2-3
CDR3 length: 14
D gene: TRBD2
V gene: TRBV20-1
clone size: .
CDR3 protein: CSAPTLAGVDTQYF
CDR3 DNA: TGCAGTGCCCCCACCCTAGCGGGGGTGGATACGCAGTATTTT

J gene: TRBJ2-2
CDR3 length: 15
D gene: TRBD1
V gene: TRBV12-5
clone size: .
CDR3 protein: CASGLGQGATGELFF
CDR3 DNA: TGTGCTAGTGGCTTGGGGCAGGGGGCCACCGGGGAGCTGTTTTTT

J gene: TRBJ2-1
CDR3 length: 14
D gene: .
V gene: TRBV2
clone size: .
CDR3 protein: CASRLASSYNEQFF
CDR3 DNA: TGTGCCAGCAGACTAGCATCGTCCTACAATGAGCAGTTCTTC

J gene: TRBJ2-5
CDR3 length: 12
D gene: .
V gene: TRBV20-1
clone size: .
CDR3 protein: CSARDGYGTQYF
CDR3 DNA: TGCAGTGCTAGAGATGGGTATGGGACCCAGTACTTC

J gene: TRBJ2-7
CDR3 length: 15
D gene: .
V gene: TRBV6-5
clone size: .
CDR3 protein: CASSYSDHGSYEQYF
CDR3 DNA: TGTGCCAGCAGTTACTCCGATCACGGATCCTACGAGCAGTACTTC

J gene: TRBJ1-1
CDR3 length: 13
D gene: .
V gene: TRBV6-5
clone size: .
CDR3 protein: CASSYGGGSEAFF
CDR3 DNA: TGTGCCAGCAGTTACGGGGGAGGGAGTGAAGCTTTCTTT

J gene: TRBJ2-1
CDR3 length: 16
D gene: TRBD2
V gene: TRBV29-1
clone size: .
CDR3 protein: CSVGRIAGLTYNEQFF
CDR3 DNA: TGCAGCGTTGGTCGGATAGCGGGATTAACCTACAATGAGCAGTTCTTC

J gene: TRBJ1-5
CDR3 length: 13
D gene: .
V gene: TRBV4-3
clone size: .
CDR3 protein: CASSQAGGGPQHF
CDR3 DNA: TGCGCCAGCAGCCAAGCGGGAGGTGGGCCCCAGCATTTT